This entry lists 10 T cell receptor beta chains sequenced from one sample in a study of blood T cell repertoires in COVID-19. Sequenced by immunoSEQ multiplex PCR; TCRdb stores in-frame clones only, minus some. The sample lists a few hundred thousand clones, 91% occurring once. The sample comprised peripheral blood. These receptors originate from a person aged 18 to 30 with COVID-19, enrolled during active disease.

The V gene is TRBV3-1 (or the pseudogene TRBV3-2), the J gene TRBJ2-7; 7 positions agree with TRBD2. The J segment lost 3 bases and the V segment lost 3 bases, leaving 2 bases of the junction unmatched. The CDR3 runs 13 residues. From germline, CDR1 is LGHDT and CDR2 YNNKEL (reference sequence). The CDR3 is CASSHRDYYEQYF. CDR3 coding DNA: TGTGCCAGCAGCCACCGGGACTACTACGAGCAGTACTTC.

The J gene is TRBJ2-3, the V gene TRBV25-1, with TRBD2 matching 8 bases. The germline CDR1 and CDR2 sequences are MGHDK and SYGVNS. The CDR3 totals 17 residues. Unmatched junction bases numbered 10, after V lost 4 bases and J lost 1 base. In DNA, the CDR3 is TGTGCCAGCAGTGTTAACCTTAGCGGGGAAGGCACAGATACGCAGTATTTT. Protein product: CASSVNLSGEGTDTQYF.

V gene TRBV5-1 combines with J gene TRBJ1-1, with 11 nucleotides matching TRBD1. V lost 4 bases to trimming and J lost 2 bases; unmatched junction nucleotides: 4. The CDR3 consists of 15 residues. Germline V lookup: CDR1 SGHRS, CDR2 YFSETQ. The CDR3 region has the DNA TGCGCCAGCAGCACGGGACAGGGGGTTAACACTGAAGCTTTCTTT. This encodes CASSTGQGVNTEAFF.

Only a few counts were recorded for this clone. The chain couples TRBV6-4 to TRBJ1-1; a possible D gene is TRBD1 (6 bases). V was trimmed by 3 bases and J by 1 base, leaving 6 bases between them. The CDR3 spans 13 residues. Germline V lookup: CDR1 MRHNA, CDR2 SNTAGT. The CDR3, as DNA: TGTGCCAGCAGTGAGGGGGCGAACACTGAAGCTTTCTTT. Translation gives CASSEGANTEAFF.

The J gene is TRBJ2-5, the V gene TRBV19; 9 nucleotides match TRBD1. Trimming took 3 bases from V and 1 from J; bases not matched to a gene: 6. Germline CDR1 is LNHDA and CDR2 is SQIVND (reference sequence). The CDR3 is 16 amino acids. CDR3 DNA sequence: TGTGCCAGTAGTATTGGACAGGGGCGGATCCAAGAGACCCAGTACTTC. Protein product: CASSIGQGRIQETQYF.

The chain couples TRBV27 to TRBJ2-7; maybe TRBD1 (6 bases). Trimming stripped 4 bases from V and 6 bases from J, with 16 bases between. This CDR3 contains 14 residues. Germline assignment: CDR1 MNHEY and CDR2 SMNVEV (reference sequence). This CDR3 reads CASSSRDKASEQYF. In DNA, the CDR3 is TGTGCCAGCAGTTCCCGGGACAAGGCGTCCGAGCAGTACTTC.

The rearrangement links TRBV5-1 to TRBJ1-1; TRBD1 is a possible D gene (6 bases). The V end lost 4 bases, the J end lost 1 base, and 11 bases lay between the germline ends. CDR1 and CDR2 (germline): SGHRS, YFSETQ. The CDR3 spans 14 residues. The CDR3 region has the DNA TGCGCCAGCAGCCCCACGGACAGGAACACTGAAGCTTTCTTT. Protein product: CASSPTDRNTEAFF. The full variable domain, its missing parts supplied by reference TRBV5-1 and TRBJ1-1, is KAGVTQTPRYLIKTRGQQVTLSCSPISGHRSVSWYQQTPGQGLQFLFEYFSETQRNKGNFPGRFSGRQFSNSRSEMNVSTLELGDSALYLCASSPTDRNTEAFFGQGTRLTVV.

This rearrangement joins TRBV27 to TRBJ1-2, with 9 bases lining up with TRBD1. The CDR3 extends over 17 amino acids. Trimming removed 3 bases from V and 2 bases from J; junction bases left unmatched: 10. The germline gives CDR1 MNHEY, CDR2 SMNVEV (reference sequence). The CDR3 reads CASSFSGGTGSNYGYTF. CDR3 DNA: TGTGCCAGCAGTTTCTCGGGAGGGACAGGGTCAAACTATGGCTACACCTTC.

This chain connects TRBV3-1 (or the pseudogene TRBV3-2) to TRBJ2-1; 7 positions match TRBD2. The CDR3 has 17 residues. Germline CDR1 and CDR2: LGHDT and YNNKEL (reference sequence). The ends lost 0 bases at V and 8 bases at J; junction bases unmatched: 13. DNA for the CDR3: TGTGCCAGCAGCCAAGATCAATCCGGAGCGGGAAAGTATGAGCAGTTCTTC. Its translation is CASSQDQSGAGKYEQFF.

The rearrangement links TRBV11-2 to TRBJ2-5; 7 positions agree with TRBD2. The CDR3 runs to 15 residues. The V gene's germline CDR1 is SGHAT and CDR2 FQNNGV. With V trimmed by 0 bases and J by 6 bases, 7 bases remained unmatched. The CDR3 DNA reads as TGTGCCAGCAGCTTAGATTTCGGGGGGTGGAAGACCCAGTACTTC. As protein: CASSLDFGGWKTQYF.